This entry lists 29 T cell receptor beta chains sequenced from one sample in a study of chemoradiotherapy in HPV16-positive cancers. Sequencing used immunoSEQ multiplex PCR; TCRdb keeps in-frame clones, though not all of them. The data contain some 34,000 clones, 92% of them seen just once; the ten biggest clones take up roughly 3.7%. The input for sequencing was blood, taken from a patient who underwent chemoradiotherapy. The receptor set was obtained from a human donor with HPV-associated anogenital cancer.

This sequence joins TRBV19 and TRBJ1-6; D gene ambiguous. The CDR3 has 13 amino acids. Germline V gene sequence: CDR1 LNHDA, CDR2 SQIVND (reference sequence). The CDR3 region has the DNA TGTGGTACTAGTGGCTCCTATAATTCACCCCTCCACTTT. Amino acid sequence: CGTSGSYNSPLHF. The full variable domain, completed using reference TRBV19 and TRBJ1-6, is DGGITQSPKYLFRKEGQNVTLSCEQNLNHDAMYWYRQDPGQGLRLIYYSQIVNDFQKGDIAEGYSVSREKKESFPLTVTSAQKNPTAFYLCGTSGSYNSPLHFGNGTRLTVT.

The V gene is TRBV7-6, the J gene TRBJ2-7; D is unclear. The CDR3 is 13 amino acids. Germline lookup yields CDR1 SGHVS and CDR2 FNYEAQ. V dropped 0 bases and J dropped 2 bases, with 5 bases sitting between them. This CDR3 reads CASSLASAYEQYF. In nucleotides, the CDR3 is TGTGCCAGCAGCTTAGCTTCCGCCTACGAGCAGTACTTC.

The chain uses TRBV11-2 and TRBJ2-2; D unresolved. This CDR3 comprises 16 residues. V shed 1 base and J shed 6 bases, with 15 bases lying between them. The germline gives CDR1 SGHAT, CDR2 FQNNGV. The CDR3: CASSLVVARGSGELFF. The CDR3 DNA reads as TGTGCCAGCAGCTTAGTTGTGGCACGAGGATCCGGGGAGCTGTTTTTT. The variable domain in full, with the rest retrieved from reference TRBV11-2 and TRBJ2-2, is EAGVAQSPRYKIIEKRQSVAFWCNPISGHATLYWYQQILGQGPKLLIQFQNNGVVDDSQLPKDRFSAERLKGVDSTLKIQPAKLEDSAVYLCASSLVVARGSGELFFGEGSRLTVL.

The chain links TRBV10-3 to TRBJ2-5; tentative D call: TRBD1 (5 bases). V shed 4 bases and J shed 4 bases, with 10 bases lying between them. The CDR3 has 13 residues. Germline V gives CDR1 ENHRY, CDR2 SYGVKD. The CDR3 spells CAISGQGRETQYF. CDR3 nucleotides: TGTGCCATCAGTGGGCAGGGTAGAGAGACCCAGTACTTC.

The chain is built from TRBV28 and TRBJ2-4; possibly TRBD1 for D (5 bases). Germline values: CDR1 MDHEN, CDR2 SYDVKM. This CDR3 comprises 19 residues. Trimming took 3 bases from V and 1 from J, leaving 22 bases between them. The CDR3 region is CASSFKADMQRRAKNIQYF. In nucleotides, the CDR3 is TGTGCCAGCAGTTTTAAGGCGGACATGCAACGACGGGCCAAAAACATTCAGTACTTC.

CDR3 in amino acids: CASSESSQEGYGYTF. The CDR3 DNA follows: TGCGCCAGCAGTGAGTCAAGCCAGGAAGGGTATGGCTACACCTTC. The V and J genes are TRBV10-2 and TRBJ1-2; D is unresolved. The CDR3 covers 15 residues. V was shortened by 0 bases and J by 5 bases, with 13 bases between the two germline ends. CDR1 and CDR2 from the germline V gene are WSHSY and SAAADI.

This CDR3 reads CATSRVRDRGGMNTEAFF. For the CDR3, the DNA is TGTGCCACCAGCAGAGTTAGGGACAGGGGAGGCATGAACACTGAAGCTTTCTTT. The V and J genes are TRBV15 and TRBJ1-1, with 10 bases aligning to TRBD1. The CDR3 consists of 18 residues. V dropped 1 base and J dropped 0; count of bases not matched to a gene: 8. Germline V gene lookup returns CDR1 LNHNV and CDR2 YYDKDF (reference sequence). The full variable domain, its missing parts supplied by reference TRBV15 and TRBJ1-1, is DAMVIQNPRYQVTQFGKPVTLSCSQTLNHNVMYWYQQKSSQAPKLLFHYYDKDFNNEADTPDNFQSRRPNTSFCFLDIRSPGLGDTAMYLCATSRVRDRGGMNTEAFFGQGTRLTVV.

V and J are TRBV7-2 and TRBJ2-1; perhaps D is TRBD1 or TRBD2 (5 bases each). The germline V gene encodes CDR1 SGHTA and CDR2 FQGNSA. The CDR3 is 16 amino acids. With 3 bases removed from V and 5 bases from J, the gap between germline ends came to 17 bases. CDR3 protein: CASSFQPGRINNEQFF. CDR3 DNA sequence: TGTGCCAGCAGCTTCCAACCGGGACGGATAAACAATGAGCAGTTCTTC.

This chain links TRBV18 with TRBJ2-3, with a tentative D call TRBD2 (6 bases). The V gene lost 3 bases and the J gene lost 9 bases, with 10 bases spanning the gap. CDR3 length equals 12 residues. The V gene's germline CDR1 is KGHSH and CDR2 LQKENI. In DNA, the CDR3 is TGTGCCAGCTCACCGCCAGCGGGCACGCAGTATTTT. Its translation is CASSPPAGTQYF. Filled out from reference TRBV18 and TRBJ2-3, the complete variable domain reads NAGVMQNPRHLVRRRGQEARLRCSPMKGHSHVYWYRQLPEEGLKFMVYLQKENIIDESGMPKERFSAEFPKEGPSILRIQQVVRGDSAAYFCASSPPAGTQYFGPGTRLTVL.

The V and J genes are TRBV6-5 and TRBJ1-2, with a tentative D call TRBD1 (5 bases). Germline CDR1 is MNHEY and CDR2 is SVGAGI. Trimming stripped 8 bases from V and 5 bases from J, with 12 bases between. The CDR3 sequence is 12 residues long. CDR3 protein: CASGGEVYGYTF. Here the CDR3 DNA reads TGTGCCAGCGGGGGGGAAGTTTATGGCTACACCTTC.

Only one count was recorded for this clone. The gene calls are TRBV6-1 and TRBJ1-2, with D tentatively TRBD1 (5 bases). The V end was cut by 1 base, the J end by 8 bases, with 11 bases between. Germline lookup yields CDR1 MNHNS and CDR2 SASEGT. The CDR3 is made up of 13 amino acids. The CDR3 reads CASSEGRAWGYTF. CDR3 bases: TGTGCCAGCAGTGAAGGCAGGGCTTGGGGCTACACCTTC.

The gene calls are TRBV4-2 and TRBJ2-3, with 12 positions matching TRBD2. The CDR3 is 16 residues long. The J segment lost 5 bases and the V segment lost 0 bases, leaving 3 bases of the junction unmatched. CDR1 is LGHNA, CDR2 YNFKEQ, per germline. The CDR3 DNA follows: TGTGCCAGCAGCCAAGAGCCTAGCGGGGGGGAAGATACGCAGTATTTT. It encodes CASSQEPSGGEDTQYF.

This clone was counted once. This rearrangement joins TRBV5-6 to TRBJ2-7; 8 bases match TRBD2. The CDR3 extends over 13 amino acids. The V segment lost 4 bases and the J segment 4 bases; nucleotides outside the gene matches: 4. Germline CDR1 SGHDT, CDR2 YYEEEE. This CDR3 reads CASSKGLVYEQYF. The CDR3, as DNA: TGTGCCAGCAGCAAGGGACTAGTGTACGAGCAGTACTTC.

This sequence joins TRBV6-7 and TRBJ1-4; 7 bases are a match to TRBD1. TRBV6-7 has ORF status, its function being uncertain. The CDR3 has 14 residues. V shed 6 bases and J 8 bases; nucleotides not matched to a gene: 9. The CDR3 region has the DNA TGTGCCAGCAGCGACAGGGAGGGGTCCGAAAAACTGTTTTTT. It translates to CASSDREGSEKLFF.

The rearrangement uses TRBV5-1 and TRBJ2-2; 7 bases agree with TRBD1. The germline CDR1 and CDR2 sequences are SGHRS and YFSETQ. V lost 2 bases to trimming and J lost 1 base; unmatched junction nucleotides: 5. The CDR3 sequence is 16 residues long. CDR3 in DNA: TGCGCCAGCAGCTTAAGACAGGGAAAGAACACCGGGGAGCTGTTTTTT. Translating gives CASSLRQGKNTGELFF.

The rearrangement uses TRBV7-9 and TRBJ1-6; 12 bases line up with TRBD1. There are 14 residues in the CDR3. CDR1 and CDR2 from the germline V gene are SEHNR and FQNEAQ (reference sequence). The V and J ends lost 4 bases and 12 bases, in that order; junction bases with no gene match: 4. DNA for the CDR3: TGTGCCAGCAGCTACCGGGACAGGGGGCAACCCCTCCACTTT. Protein sequence: CASSYRDRGQPLHF.

CDR3 DNA sequence: TGTGCCAGCAGTGATCTGATCTCGTACACTGAAGCTTTCTTT. It codes for CASSDLISYTEAFF. V is TRBV2 and J is TRBJ1-1; D gene unclear. The CDR3 contains 14 residues. With 3 bases removed from V and 3 bases from J, the gap between germline ends came to 11 bases. CDR1 SNHLY and CDR2 FYNNEI come from the germline V gene.

The chain joins TRBV5-1 to TRBJ2-3, with TRBD2 matching over 8 bases. The germline V gene encodes CDR1 SGHRS and CDR2 YFSETQ. This CDR3 spans 17 amino acids. V shed 0 bases and J 2 bases; nucleotides not matched to a gene: 8. Here the CDR3 reads CASSLAPVTSDTDTQYF. CDR3 nucleotides: TGCGCCAGCAGCTTGGCCCCGGTGACTAGCGACACAGATACGCAGTATTTT.

This CDR3 is CASSVTGGGEGNEQFF. The CDR3 bases are TGTGCCAGCAGCGTGACAGGGGGCGGTGAGGGGAATGAGCAGTTCTTC. This chain links TRBV7-6 with TRBJ2-1; 10 bases map to TRBD1. Per the germline V gene, CDR1 is SGHVS and CDR2 is FNYEAQ. The CDR3 is 16 amino acids. After removal of 5 bases from V and 7 bases from J, the junction contained 11 bases not matched to a gene.

The J gene is TRBJ2-7, the V gene TRBV11-1; D gene uncertain. This CDR3 contains 11 residues. Between the trimmed V and J ends, which lost 5 bases and 4 bases, there was a span of 6 bases. Per germline, CDR1 SGHAT and CDR2 FQDESV (reference sequence). DNA of the CDR3: TGTGCCAGCAGCCGGACGTACGAGCAGTACTTC. This translates into CASSRTYEQYF.

This chain uses TRBV6-4 with TRBJ2-1, with TRBD2 as a possible D gene (6 bases). The length of the CDR3 is 17 residues. The V gene's germline CDR1 is MRHNA and CDR2 SNTAGT. V shed 0 bases and J shed 0 bases, with 12 bases lying between them. CDR3 in amino acids: CASSDSLAFSSYNEQFF. CDR3 coding DNA: TGTGCCAGCAGTGACTCTCTAGCGTTCAGCTCCTACAATGAGCAGTTCTTC.

The chain is built from TRBV5-6 and TRBJ2-6, with D unresolved. This CDR3 has 17 amino acids. Trimming took 3 bases from V and 4 from J, leaving 17 bases between them. CDR1 is SGHDT and CDR2 is YYEEEE in the germline V gene. CDR3 protein: CASSSPLGSAGANVLTF. The CDR3 DNA reads as TGTGCCAGCAGCTCCCCTCTAGGGTCCGCAGGGGCCAACGTCCTGACTTTC. Full variable domain (remainder filled in from reference TRBV5-6 and TRBJ2-6): DAGVTQSPTHLIKTRGQQVTLRCSPKSGHDTVSWYQQALGQGPQFIFQYYEEEERQRGNFPDRFSGHQFPNYSSELNVNALLLGDSALYLCASSSPLGSAGANVLTFGAGSRLTVL.

J is TRBJ2-5 and V is TRBV6-5, with D unresolved. The CDR3 spans 11 residues. V was shortened by 7 bases and J by 5 bases, with 8 bases between the two germline ends. Germline loops: CDR1 MNHEY, CDR2 SVGAGI. This CDR3 is CASMRMETQYF. The CDR3 region has the DNA TGTGCCAGCATGAGAATGGAGACCCAGTACTTC.

The chain joins TRBV19 to TRBJ1-3, with D possibly TRBD1 on 5 matching bases. Trimming left V 3 bases short and J 1 base short, with 16 bases between. The germline V gene encodes CDR1 LNHDA and CDR2 SQIVND (reference sequence). This CDR3 has 17 residues. CDR3 region: CASSIPKGRTSGNTIYF. CDR3 DNA: TGTGCCAGTAGTATCCCCAAGGGGAGAACGTCTGGAAACACCATATATTTT. The full variable domain, its missing parts supplied by reference TRBV19 and TRBJ1-3, is DGGITQSPKYLFRKEGQNVTLSCEQNLNHDAMYWYRQDPGQGLRLIYYSQIVNDFQKGDIAEGYSVSREKKESFPLTVTSAQKNPTAFYLCASSIPKGRTSGNTIYFGEGSWLTVV.

The genes are TRBV9 and TRBJ2-7; 7 bases align to TRBD2. The CDR3 length is 16 residues. Germline V gene lookup returns CDR1 SGDLS and CDR2 YYNGEE. J gave up 4 bases and V 3 bases, and 13 bases lay outside the gene matches. CDR3 DNA sequence: TGTGCCAGCAGCGCCCTTGAGGGGCGGGGGAAATACGAGCAGTACTTC. As protein: CASSALEGRGKYEQYF. The full variable domain, completed using reference TRBV9 and TRBJ2-7, is DSGVTQTPKHLITATGQRVTLRCSPRSGDLSVYWYQQSLDQGLQFLIQYYNGEERAKGNILERFSAQQFPDLHSELNLSSLELGDSALYFCASSALEGRGKYEQYFGPGTRLTVT.

The chain links TRBV27 to TRBJ1-1; D gene uncertain. Germline assignment: CDR1 MNHEY and CDR2 SMNVEV (reference sequence). Deletions cut 6 bases from V and 0 bases from J, with 11 bases between. CDR3 length: 14 residues. The CDR3 DNA follows: TGTGCCAGCAGCCTCGACGGCTTGAACACTGAAGCTTTCTTT. Its translation is CASSLDGLNTEAFF.

The V call is TRBV19, the J call TRBJ1-1; unclear D gene. The CDR3 runs 13 residues. V gave up 2 bases and J gave up 5 bases, with 9 bases separating them. CDR1 and CDR2 from the germline V gene are LNHDA and SQIVND (reference sequence). The DNA for the CDR3 is TGTGCCAGTAGTATAATGGGAATAACTGAAGCTTTCTTT. Amino acids: CASSIMGITEAFF.

The chain employs TRBV14 and TRBJ2-7; possible D gene TRBD2, 6 bases. The CDR3 contains 17 residues. Germline assignment: CDR1 SGHDN and CDR2 FVKESK. Trimming pared 3 bases from V and 0 bases from J, leaving 18 bases between. CDR3 amino acids: CASSHIPGVDPSYEQYF. The DNA of the CDR3 is TGTGCCAGCAGCCATATACCGGGAGTTGATCCCTCCTACGAGCAGTACTTC.

The chain has TRBV6-5 and TRBJ1-2; 8 positions agree with TRBD1. Germline CDR1 MNHEY, CDR2 SVGAGI. V shed 6 bases and J 8 bases; nucleotides not matched to a gene: 11. This CDR3 has 14 amino acids. The CDR3 spells CASSRGQARMGYTF. DNA of the CDR3: TGTGCCAGCAGCCGGGGACAGGCCCGAATGGGCTACACCTTC.